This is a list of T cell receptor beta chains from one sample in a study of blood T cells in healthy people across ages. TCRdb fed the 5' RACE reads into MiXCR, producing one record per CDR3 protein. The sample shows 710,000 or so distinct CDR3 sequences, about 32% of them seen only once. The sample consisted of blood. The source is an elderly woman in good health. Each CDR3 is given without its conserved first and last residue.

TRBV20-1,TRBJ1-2,SADAAGYRYGYT
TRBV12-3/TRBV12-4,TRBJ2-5,ASSTGLAKY
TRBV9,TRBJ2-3,ASSDQGIQRTDTQY
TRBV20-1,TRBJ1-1,SARQQGSGTEAF
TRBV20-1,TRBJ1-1,SASQGRNTEAF
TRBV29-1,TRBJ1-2,SVEGPTGFYGYT
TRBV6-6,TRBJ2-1,ASRGRTSGDNEQF
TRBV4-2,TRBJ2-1,ASSQEVGRGLASYNEQF
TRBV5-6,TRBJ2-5,ASTPGQGFSETQY
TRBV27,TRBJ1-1,ASSLGQGGEIPGAF
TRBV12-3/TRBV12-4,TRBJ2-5,ASSIGQYQETQY
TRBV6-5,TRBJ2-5,ASRPDRGWGRETQY
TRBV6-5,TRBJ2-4,ASSSYGGSSYNEQY
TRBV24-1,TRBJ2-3,ATSERTDTQY
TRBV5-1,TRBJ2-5,ASNRGPSQETQY